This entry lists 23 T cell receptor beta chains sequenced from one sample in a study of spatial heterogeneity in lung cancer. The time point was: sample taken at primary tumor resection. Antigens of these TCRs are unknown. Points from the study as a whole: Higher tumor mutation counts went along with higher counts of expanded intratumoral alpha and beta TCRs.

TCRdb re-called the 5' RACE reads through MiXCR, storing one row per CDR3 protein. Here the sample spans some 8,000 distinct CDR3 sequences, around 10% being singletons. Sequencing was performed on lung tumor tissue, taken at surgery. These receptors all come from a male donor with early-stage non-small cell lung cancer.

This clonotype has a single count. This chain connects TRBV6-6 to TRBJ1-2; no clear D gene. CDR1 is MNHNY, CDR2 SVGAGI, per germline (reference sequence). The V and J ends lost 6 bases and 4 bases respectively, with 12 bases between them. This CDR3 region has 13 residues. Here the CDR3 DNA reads TGTGCCAGCAGACCCCAGGACGGCTATGGCTACACCTTC. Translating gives CASRPQDGYGYTF.

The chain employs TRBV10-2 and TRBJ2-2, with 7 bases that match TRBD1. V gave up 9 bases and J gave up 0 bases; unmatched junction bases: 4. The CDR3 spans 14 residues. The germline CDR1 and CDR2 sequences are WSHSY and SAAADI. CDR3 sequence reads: CASIGTANTGELFF. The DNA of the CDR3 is TGCGCCAGTATCGGGACAGCGAACACCGGGGAGCTGTTTTTT.

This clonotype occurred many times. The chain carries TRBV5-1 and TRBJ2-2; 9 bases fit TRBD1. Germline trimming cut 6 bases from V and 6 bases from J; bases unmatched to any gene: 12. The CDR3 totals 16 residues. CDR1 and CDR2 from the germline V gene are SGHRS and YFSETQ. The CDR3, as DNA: TGCGCCAGCATGGACCCCGGGACAGGGACGGCCGGGGAGCTGTTTTTT. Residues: CASMDPGTGTAGELFF.

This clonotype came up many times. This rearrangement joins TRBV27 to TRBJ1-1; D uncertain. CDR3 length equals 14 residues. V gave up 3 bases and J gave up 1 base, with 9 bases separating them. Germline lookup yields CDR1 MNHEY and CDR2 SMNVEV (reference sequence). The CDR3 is CASSFSLENTEAFF. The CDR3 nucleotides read TGTGCCAGCAGTTTTTCGCTCGAGAACACTGAAGCTTTCTTT.

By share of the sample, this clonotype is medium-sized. This CDR3 reads CASSLAGGETQYF. In DNA form, the CDR3 reads TGTGCCAGCAGTTTAGCGGGCGGGGAGACCCAGTACTTC. V and J are TRBV12-3 or TRBV12-4 and TRBJ2-5, with D perhaps matching TRBD2 (5 bases). V was pared by 0 bases and J by 5 bases, with 7 bases between. The CDR3 sequence is 13 residues long.

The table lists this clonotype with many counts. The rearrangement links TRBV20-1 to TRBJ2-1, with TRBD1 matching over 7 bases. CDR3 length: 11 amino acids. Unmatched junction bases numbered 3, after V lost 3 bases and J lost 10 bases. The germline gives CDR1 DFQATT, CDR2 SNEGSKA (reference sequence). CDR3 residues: CSARRGPEQFF. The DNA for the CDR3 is TGCAGTGCTAGGAGGGGGCCGGAGCAGTTCTTC.

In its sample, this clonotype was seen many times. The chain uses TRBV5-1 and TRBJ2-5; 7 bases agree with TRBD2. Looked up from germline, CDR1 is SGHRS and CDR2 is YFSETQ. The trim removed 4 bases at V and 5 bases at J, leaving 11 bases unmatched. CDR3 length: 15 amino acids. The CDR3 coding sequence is TGCGCCAGCAGCACCTCTAGCGGTTTGGGGGAGACCCAGTACTTC. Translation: CASSTSSGLGETQYF.

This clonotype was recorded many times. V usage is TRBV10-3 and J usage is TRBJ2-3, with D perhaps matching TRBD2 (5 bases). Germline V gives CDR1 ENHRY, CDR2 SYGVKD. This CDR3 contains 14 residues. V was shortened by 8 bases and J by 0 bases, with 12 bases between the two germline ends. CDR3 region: CAILSGVSTDTQYF. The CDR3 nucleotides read TGTGCCATCCTCTCCGGGGTAAGCACAGATACGCAGTATTTT.

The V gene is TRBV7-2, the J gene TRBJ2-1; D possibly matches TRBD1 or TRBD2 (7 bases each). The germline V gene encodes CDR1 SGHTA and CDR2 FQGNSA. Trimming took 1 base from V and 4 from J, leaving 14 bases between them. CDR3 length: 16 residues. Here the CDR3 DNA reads TGTGCCAGCAGCTTAGTTGGGGAGGGGGCTTACAATGAGCAGTTCTTC. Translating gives CASSLVGEGAYNEQFF.

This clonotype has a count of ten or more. Here the CDR3 DNA reads TGTGCCAGCAGTTTATCGTTGAGCTCCCCCGAGCAGTACGTC. It is translated as CASSLSLSSPEQYV. The genes are TRBV27 and TRBJ2-7; no clear D gene. The CDR3 has 14 amino acids. The V and J ends lost 0 bases and 6 bases respectively, with 12 bases between them. Germline V CDR1 and CDR2: MNHEY, SMNVEV (reference sequence).

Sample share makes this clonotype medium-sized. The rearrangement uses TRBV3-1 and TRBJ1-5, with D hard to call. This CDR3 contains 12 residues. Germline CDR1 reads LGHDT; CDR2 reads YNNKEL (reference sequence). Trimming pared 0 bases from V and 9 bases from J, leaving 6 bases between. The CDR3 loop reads CASSQDEGPQHF. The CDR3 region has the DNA TGTGCCAGCAGCCAAGATGAGGGGCCCCAGCATTTT. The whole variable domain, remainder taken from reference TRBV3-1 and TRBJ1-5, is DTAVSQTPKYLVTQMGNDKSIKCEQNLGHDTMYWYKQDSKKFLKIMFSYNNKELIINETVPNRFSPKSPDKAHLNLHINSLELGDSAVYFCASSQDEGPQHFGDGTRLSIL.

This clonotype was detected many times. CDR3 sequence reads: CAISTDTYNEQFF. CDR3 nucleotides: TGTGCCATCAGCACTGATACCTACAATGAGCAGTTCTTC. V usage is TRBV10-3 and J usage is TRBJ2-1; no clear D. Trimming cost V 6 bases and J 2 bases, with 8 bases left between them. Germline V gene lookup returns CDR1 ENHRY and CDR2 SYGVKD. The CDR3 consists of 13 residues.

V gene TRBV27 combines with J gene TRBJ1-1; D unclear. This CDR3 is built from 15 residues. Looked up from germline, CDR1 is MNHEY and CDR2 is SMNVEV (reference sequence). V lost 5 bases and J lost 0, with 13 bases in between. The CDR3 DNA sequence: TGTGCCAGCAGTCCCCTGGCGGCACTGAACACTGAAGCTTTCTTT. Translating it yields CASSPLAALNTEAFF.

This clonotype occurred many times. This chain's CDR3 is CASSQGGGTGAGGYTF. The CDR3 bases are TGTGCCAGCAGCCAAGGGGGCGGGACGGGGGCAGGTGGCTACACCTTC. The V call is TRBV4-2, the J call TRBJ1-2; possible D gene TRBD1, 6 bases. Germline loops: CDR1 LGHNA, CDR2 YNFKEQ. Trimming left V 1 base short and J 7 bases short, with 19 bases between. CDR3 length: 16 residues.

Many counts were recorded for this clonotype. DNA for the CDR3: TGTGCCAGCAGCCCAACAGGGAGGACTAATGAAAAACTGTTTTTT. Protein sequence: CASSPTGRTNEKLFF. The V gene is TRBV12-3 or TRBV12-4, the J gene TRBJ1-4; tentative D call: TRBD1 (6 bases). V was clipped by 6 bases and J by 2 bases, with 13 bases between them. This CDR3 is 15 amino acids long.

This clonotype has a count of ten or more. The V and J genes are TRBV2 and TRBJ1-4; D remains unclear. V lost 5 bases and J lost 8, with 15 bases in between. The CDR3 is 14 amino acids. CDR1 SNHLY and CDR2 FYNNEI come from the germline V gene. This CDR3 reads CASSTDPMREKLFF. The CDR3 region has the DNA TGTGCCAGCAGTACCGACCCAATGAGAGAAAAACTGTTTTTT.

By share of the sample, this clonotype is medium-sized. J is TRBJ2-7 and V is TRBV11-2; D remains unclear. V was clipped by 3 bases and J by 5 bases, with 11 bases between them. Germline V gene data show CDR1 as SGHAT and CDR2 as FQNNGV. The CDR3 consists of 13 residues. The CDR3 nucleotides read TGTGCCAGCAGCTTCTCCCAGGACCACGAGCAGTACGTC. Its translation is CASSFSQDHEQYV.

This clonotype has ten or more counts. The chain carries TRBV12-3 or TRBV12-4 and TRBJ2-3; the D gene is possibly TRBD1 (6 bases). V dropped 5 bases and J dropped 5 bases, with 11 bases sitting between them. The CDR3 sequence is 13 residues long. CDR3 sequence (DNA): TGTGCCAGCAGTAACTCCAGGGGAGATACGCAGTATTTT. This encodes CASSNSRGDTQYF.

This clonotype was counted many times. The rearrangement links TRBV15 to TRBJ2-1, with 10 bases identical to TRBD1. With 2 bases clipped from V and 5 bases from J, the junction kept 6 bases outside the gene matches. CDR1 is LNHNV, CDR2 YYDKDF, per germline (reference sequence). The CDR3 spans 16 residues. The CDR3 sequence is CATSRFRDRGNNEQFF. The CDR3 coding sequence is TGTGCCACCAGCAGATTCCGGGACAGGGGAAACAATGAGCAGTTCTTC.

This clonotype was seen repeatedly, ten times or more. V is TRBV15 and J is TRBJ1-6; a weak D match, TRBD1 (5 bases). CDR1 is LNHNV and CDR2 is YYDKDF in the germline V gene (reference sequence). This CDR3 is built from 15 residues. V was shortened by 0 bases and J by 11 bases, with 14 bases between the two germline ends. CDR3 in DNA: TGTGCCACCAGCAGAGATACGGCAGGGTGGACACCCCTCCACTTT. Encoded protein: CATSRDTAGWTPLHF.

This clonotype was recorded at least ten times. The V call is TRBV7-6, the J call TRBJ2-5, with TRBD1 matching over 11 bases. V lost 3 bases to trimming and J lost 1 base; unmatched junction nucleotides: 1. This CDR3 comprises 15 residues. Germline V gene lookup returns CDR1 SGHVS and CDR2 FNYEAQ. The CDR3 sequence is CASSLGTGGQETQYF. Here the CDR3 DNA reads TGTGCCAGCAGCTTGGGGACAGGGGGCCAAGAGACCCAGTACTTC.

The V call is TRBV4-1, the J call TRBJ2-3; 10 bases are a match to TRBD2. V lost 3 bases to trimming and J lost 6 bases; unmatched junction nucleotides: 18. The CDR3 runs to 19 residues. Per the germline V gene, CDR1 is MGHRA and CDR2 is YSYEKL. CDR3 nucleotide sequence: TGCGCCAGCAGCCACCCAGGACTAGCGGTGTCGGCCAACAGGGATACGCAGTATTTT. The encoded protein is CASSHPGLAVSANRDTQYF.

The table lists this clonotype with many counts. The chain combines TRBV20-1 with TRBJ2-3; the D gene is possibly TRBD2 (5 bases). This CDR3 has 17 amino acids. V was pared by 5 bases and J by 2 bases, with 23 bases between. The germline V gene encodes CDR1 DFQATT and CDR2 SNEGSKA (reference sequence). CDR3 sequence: CSAQDITPPGSTDTQYF. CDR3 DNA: TGCAGTGCTCAAGACATAACGCCGCCGGGGTCCACAGATACGCAGTATTTT.